The T cell receptor beta chain under discussion was sequenced for a study of blood T cell repertoires in COVID-19. In the study overall: The United States, Italy and Spain provided the acute and convalescent COVID-19 samples. From T cells, B-cell-depleted T cells, or PBMCs came the material, which was cDNA or gDNA.

Germline CDR1 SGHRS, CDR2 YFSETQ. This CDR3 contains 16 residues. V lost 3 bases, J lost 2 bases, and 10 bases stayed unmatched. Original processing methods: The assay estimated nucleated cells by amplifying reference gene primers. Data came from immunoSEQ multiplex PCR; TCRdb stores just in-frame clones and leaves some out. D and trimming were read from the DNA, whereas the V and J calls and clone size are those reported in that table. The profile shows about 88,000 clones, roughly 83% of them singletons. The chain couples TRBV5-1 to TRBJ1-1; 7 nucleotides agree with TRBD1. The clonotype originates from a human donor in a cohort sampled during active COVID-19. The material sequenced was peripheral blood. CDR3 sequence: CASSSDPGTVNTEAFF. CDR3 coding DNA: TGCGCCAGCAGCTCTGACCCCGGGACAGTAAACACTGAAGCTTTCTTT.